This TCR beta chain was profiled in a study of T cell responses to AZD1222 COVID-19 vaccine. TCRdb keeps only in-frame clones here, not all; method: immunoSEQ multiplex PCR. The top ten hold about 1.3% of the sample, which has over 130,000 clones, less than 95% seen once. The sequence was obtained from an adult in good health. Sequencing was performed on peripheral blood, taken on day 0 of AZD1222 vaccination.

The CDR3 sequence is CASSLVGSFEITGELFF. DNA for the CDR3: TGTGCCAGCAGTTTAGTGGGGAGTTTCGAGATCACCGGGGAGCTGTTTTTT. The V gene is TRBV27, the J gene TRBJ2-2; maybe TRBD2 (5 bases). This CDR3 region has 17 residues. V lost 2 bases and J 4 bases, leaving 17 bases between the germline ends. Germline V gene data show CDR1 as MNHEY and CDR2 as SMNVEV (reference sequence).